Shown below are 7 T cell receptor beta chains from a single sample sequenced in a study of blood T cell repertoires in COVID-19. TCRdb keeps only in-frame clones here, not all; method: immunoSEQ multiplex PCR. The profile covers 330,000 or so clones, with more than 85% appearing a single time and approximately 18% taken by the ten largest. The sequencing input was PBMCs or T cells enriched from blood (not recorded which). The receptors originated from a woman aged 30 to 39 who had recovered from COVID-19.

The V call is TRBV4-1, the J call TRBJ1-4, with TRBD1 as a possible D gene (5 bases). Germline V gene data show CDR1 as MGHRA and CDR2 as YSYEKL. V shed 3 bases and J shed 13 bases, with 15 bases lying between them. The CDR3 has 13 residues. The CDR3 is CASSQVVGGGLFF. The CDR3 DNA reads TGCGCCAGCAGCCAGGTGGTCGGGGGAGGACTGTTTTTT.

The chain has TRBV5-1 and TRBJ1-2; a possible D gene is TRBD1 (6 bases). The length of the CDR3 is 13 residues. Germline-derived CDR1 and CDR2 are SGHRS and YFSETQ. The germline V and J ends were trimmed by 2 bases and 6 bases, with 11 bases remaining between them. CDR3 amino acids: CASSFGAGDGYTF. The CDR3 coding sequence is TGCGCCAGCAGCTTCGGAGCAGGGGATGGCTACACCTTC.

The V and J genes are TRBV7-2 and TRBJ2-1; 13 bases map to TRBD2. CDR3 size: 17 residues. Losses at the gene ends were 5 bases for V and 6 bases for J; bases not matched to a gene: 10. CDR1 SGHTA and CDR2 FQGNSA come from the germline V gene. CDR3 bases: TGTGCCAGCAGCCGTCTAGCCCGACTAGCGGGGGGCAATGAGCAGTTCTTC. Amino acids: CASSRLARLAGGNEQFF. Variable domain in full (rest from reference TRBV7-2 and TRBJ2-1): GAGVSQSPSNKVTEKGKDVELRCDPISGHTALYWYRQSLGQGLEFLIYFQGNSAPDKSGLPSDRFSAERTGGSVSTLTIQRTQQEDSAVYLCASSRLARLAGGNEQFFGPGTRLTVL.

The DNA for the CDR3 is TGCAGTGCTAAACAGTACTACGAGCAGTACTTC. Translated: CSAKQYYEQYF. The chain is built from TRBV20-1 and TRBJ2-7; D remains unclear. Germline V gives CDR1 DFQATT, CDR2 SNEGSKA (reference sequence). There are 11 residues in the CDR3. Trimming stripped 4 bases from V and 3 bases from J, with 7 bases between.

This chain connects TRBV2 to TRBJ2-1; 16 bases agree with TRBD2. This CDR3 comprises 18 residues. With V trimmed by 4 bases and J by 2 bases, 5 bases remained unmatched. Germline V CDR1 and CDR2: SNHLY, FYNNEI. The CDR3 sequence: CASSGHGTSGGAYNEQFF. The CDR3 DNA reads TGTGCCAGCAGTGGTCACGGGACTAGCGGGGGGGCCTACAATGAGCAGTTCTTC.

The V call is TRBV15, the J call TRBJ1-1; the D gene is possibly TRBD1 (5 bases). CDR3 length: 13 residues. V lost 8 bases and J lost 3, with 13 bases in between. Germline CDR1 LNHNV, CDR2 YYDKDF (reference sequence). The CDR3 coding sequence is TGTGCCACCGGGGCCGGGAGATACACTGAAGCTTTCTTT. Its protein is CATGAGRYTEAFF.

The CDR3 coding sequence is TGTGCCAGCCAAAAACCGCAGGGGGAGGTTGATGAAAAACTGTTTTTT. It specifies CASQKPQGEVDEKLFF. This rearrangement joins TRBV2 to TRBJ1-4; 7 bases are shared with TRBD1. Germline trimming cut 8 bases from V and 6 bases from J; bases unmatched to any gene: 15. Germline loops: CDR1 SNHLY, CDR2 FYNNEI. The CDR3 runs to 16 residues. Variable domain in full (rest from reference TRBV2 and TRBJ1-4): EPEVTQTPSHQVTQMGQEVILRCVPISNHLYFYWYRQILGQKVEFLVSFYNNEISEKSEIFDDQFSVERPDGSNFTLKIRSTKLEDSAMYFCASQKPQGEVDEKLFFGSGTQLSVL.